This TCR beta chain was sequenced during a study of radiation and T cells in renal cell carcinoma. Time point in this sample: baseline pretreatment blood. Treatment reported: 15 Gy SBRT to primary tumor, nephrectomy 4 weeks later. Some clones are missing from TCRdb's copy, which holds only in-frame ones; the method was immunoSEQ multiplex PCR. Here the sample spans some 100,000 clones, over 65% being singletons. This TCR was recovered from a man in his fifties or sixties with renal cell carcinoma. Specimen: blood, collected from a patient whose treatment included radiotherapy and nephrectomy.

This CDR3 reads CASSEVTDEQYF. CDR3 nucleotide sequence: TGTGCCAGCAGTGAAGTTACAGACGAGCAGTACTTC. The rearrangement uses TRBV2 and TRBJ2-7, with D hard to call. Germline V gene lookup returns CDR1 SNHLY and CDR2 FYNNEI. CDR3 length: 12 amino acids. V was clipped by 1 base and J by 5 bases, with 6 bases between them. Full variable domain (rest looked up from reference TRBV2 and TRBJ2-7): EPEVTQTPSHQVTQMGQEVILRCVPISNHLYFYWYRQILGQKVEFLVSFYNNEISEKSEIFDDQFSVERPDGSNFTLKIRSTKLEDSAMYFCASSEVTDEQYFGPGTRLTVT.